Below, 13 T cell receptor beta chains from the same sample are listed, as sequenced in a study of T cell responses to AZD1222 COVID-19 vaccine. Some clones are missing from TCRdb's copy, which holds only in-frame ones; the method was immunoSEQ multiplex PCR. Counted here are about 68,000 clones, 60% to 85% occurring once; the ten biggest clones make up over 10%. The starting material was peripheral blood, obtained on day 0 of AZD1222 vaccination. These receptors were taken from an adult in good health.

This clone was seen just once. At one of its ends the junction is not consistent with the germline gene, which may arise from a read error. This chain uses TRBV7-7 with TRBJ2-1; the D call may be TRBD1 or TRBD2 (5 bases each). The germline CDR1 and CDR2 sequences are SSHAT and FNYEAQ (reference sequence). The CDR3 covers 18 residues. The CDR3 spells CASSLVPMGTHRYNEQFF. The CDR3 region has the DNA TGTGCTAGCAGCTTAGTACCGATGGGGACCCATAGGTATAATGAGCAGTTCTTC. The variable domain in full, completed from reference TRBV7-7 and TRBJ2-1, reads GAGVSQSPRYKVTKRGQDVTLRCDPISSHATLYWYQQALGQGPEFLTYFNYEAQPDKSGLPSDRFSAERPEGSISTLTIQRTEQRDSAMYRCASSLVPMGTHRYNEQFFGPGTRLTVL.

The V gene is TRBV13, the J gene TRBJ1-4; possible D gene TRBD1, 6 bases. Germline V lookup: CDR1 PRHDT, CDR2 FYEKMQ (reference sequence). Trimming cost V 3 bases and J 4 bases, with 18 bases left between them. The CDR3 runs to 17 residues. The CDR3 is CASSFSGGLSNNEKLFF. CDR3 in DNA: TGTGCCAGCAGCTTCTCTGGGGGGCTCTCAAATAATGAAAAACTGTTTTTT.

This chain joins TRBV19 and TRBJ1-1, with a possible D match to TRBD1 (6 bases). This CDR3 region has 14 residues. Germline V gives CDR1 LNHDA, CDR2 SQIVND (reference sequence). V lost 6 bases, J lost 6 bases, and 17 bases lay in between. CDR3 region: CASSAGRGWAEAFF. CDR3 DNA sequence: TGTGCCAGTAGCGCCGGCAGGGGATGGGCTGAAGCTTTCTTT.

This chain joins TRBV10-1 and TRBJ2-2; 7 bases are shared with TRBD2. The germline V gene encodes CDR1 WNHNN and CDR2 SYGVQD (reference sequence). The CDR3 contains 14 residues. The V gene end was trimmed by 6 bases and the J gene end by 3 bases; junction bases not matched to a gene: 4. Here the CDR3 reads CASREGLYTGELFF. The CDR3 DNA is TGCGCCAGCAGGGAGGGACTATACACCGGGGAGCTGTTTTTT.

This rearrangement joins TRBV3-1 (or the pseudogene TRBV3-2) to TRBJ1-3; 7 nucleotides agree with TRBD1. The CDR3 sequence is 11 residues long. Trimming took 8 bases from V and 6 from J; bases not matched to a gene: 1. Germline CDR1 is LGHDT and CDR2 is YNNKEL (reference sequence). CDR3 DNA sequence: TGTGCCAGCGAGGGGGCAAACACCATATATTTT. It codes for CASEGANTIYF.

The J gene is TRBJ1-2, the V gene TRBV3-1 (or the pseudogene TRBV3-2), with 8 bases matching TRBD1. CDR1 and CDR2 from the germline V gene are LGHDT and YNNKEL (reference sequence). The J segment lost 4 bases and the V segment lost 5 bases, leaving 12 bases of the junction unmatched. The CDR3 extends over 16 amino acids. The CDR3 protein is CASSYRTGLAPYGYTF. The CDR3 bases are TGTGCCAGCAGCTATAGGACAGGGTTAGCGCCCTATGGCTACACCTTC.

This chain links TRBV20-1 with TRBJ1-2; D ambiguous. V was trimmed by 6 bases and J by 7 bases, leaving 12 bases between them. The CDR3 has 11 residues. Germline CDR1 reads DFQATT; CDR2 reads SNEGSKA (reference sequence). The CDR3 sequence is CSASDVSGYTF. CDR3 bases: TGCAGTGCCTCGGACGTAAGTGGCTACACCTTC.

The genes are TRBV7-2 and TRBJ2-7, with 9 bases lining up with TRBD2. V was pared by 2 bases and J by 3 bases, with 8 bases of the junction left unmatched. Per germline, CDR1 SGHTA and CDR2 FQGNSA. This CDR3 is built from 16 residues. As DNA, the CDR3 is TGTGCCAGCAGCTTAAGTACTCGGCGGGGGGGCTACGAGCAGTACTTC. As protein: CASSLSTRRGGYEQYF.

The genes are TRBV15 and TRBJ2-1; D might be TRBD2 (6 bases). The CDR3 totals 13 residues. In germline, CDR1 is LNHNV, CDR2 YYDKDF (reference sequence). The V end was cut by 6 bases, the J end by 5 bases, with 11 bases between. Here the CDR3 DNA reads TGTGCCACCAGTTTCTGGGGGGACAATGAGCAGTTCTTC. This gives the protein CATSFWGDNEQFF.

The CDR3 DNA reads TGTGCCAGCAGCCACCCTACAGGATCGACGGAAGGCTACACCTTC. Its translation: CASSHPTGSTEGYTF. V usage is TRBV7-9 and J usage is TRBJ1-2; possibly TRBD1 for D (5 bases). Trimming took 5 bases from V and 8 from J, leaving 21 bases between them. The CDR3 has 15 amino acids. In germline, CDR1 is SEHNR, CDR2 FQNEAQ (reference sequence).

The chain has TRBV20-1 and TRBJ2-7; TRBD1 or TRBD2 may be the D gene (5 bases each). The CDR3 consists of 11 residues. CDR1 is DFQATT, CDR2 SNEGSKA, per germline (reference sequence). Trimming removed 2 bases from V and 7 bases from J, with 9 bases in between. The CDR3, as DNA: TGCAGTGCTAGAAGAGGGGTAGAGCAGTACTTC. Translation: CSARRGVEQYF.

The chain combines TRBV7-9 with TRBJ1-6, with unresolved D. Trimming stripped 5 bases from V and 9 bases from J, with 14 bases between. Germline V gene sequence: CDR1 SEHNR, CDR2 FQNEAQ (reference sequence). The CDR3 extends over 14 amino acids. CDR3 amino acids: CASSLGIETSPLHF. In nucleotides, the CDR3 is TGTGCCAGCAGCCTGGGGATCGAAACTTCACCCCTCCACTTT.

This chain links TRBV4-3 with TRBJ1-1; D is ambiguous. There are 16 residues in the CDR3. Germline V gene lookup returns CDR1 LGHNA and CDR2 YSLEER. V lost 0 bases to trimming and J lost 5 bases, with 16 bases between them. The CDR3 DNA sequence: TGCGCCAGCAGCCAAGATATCGCGGACGGTGGTACTGAAGCTTTCTTT. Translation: CASSQDIADGGTEAFF.